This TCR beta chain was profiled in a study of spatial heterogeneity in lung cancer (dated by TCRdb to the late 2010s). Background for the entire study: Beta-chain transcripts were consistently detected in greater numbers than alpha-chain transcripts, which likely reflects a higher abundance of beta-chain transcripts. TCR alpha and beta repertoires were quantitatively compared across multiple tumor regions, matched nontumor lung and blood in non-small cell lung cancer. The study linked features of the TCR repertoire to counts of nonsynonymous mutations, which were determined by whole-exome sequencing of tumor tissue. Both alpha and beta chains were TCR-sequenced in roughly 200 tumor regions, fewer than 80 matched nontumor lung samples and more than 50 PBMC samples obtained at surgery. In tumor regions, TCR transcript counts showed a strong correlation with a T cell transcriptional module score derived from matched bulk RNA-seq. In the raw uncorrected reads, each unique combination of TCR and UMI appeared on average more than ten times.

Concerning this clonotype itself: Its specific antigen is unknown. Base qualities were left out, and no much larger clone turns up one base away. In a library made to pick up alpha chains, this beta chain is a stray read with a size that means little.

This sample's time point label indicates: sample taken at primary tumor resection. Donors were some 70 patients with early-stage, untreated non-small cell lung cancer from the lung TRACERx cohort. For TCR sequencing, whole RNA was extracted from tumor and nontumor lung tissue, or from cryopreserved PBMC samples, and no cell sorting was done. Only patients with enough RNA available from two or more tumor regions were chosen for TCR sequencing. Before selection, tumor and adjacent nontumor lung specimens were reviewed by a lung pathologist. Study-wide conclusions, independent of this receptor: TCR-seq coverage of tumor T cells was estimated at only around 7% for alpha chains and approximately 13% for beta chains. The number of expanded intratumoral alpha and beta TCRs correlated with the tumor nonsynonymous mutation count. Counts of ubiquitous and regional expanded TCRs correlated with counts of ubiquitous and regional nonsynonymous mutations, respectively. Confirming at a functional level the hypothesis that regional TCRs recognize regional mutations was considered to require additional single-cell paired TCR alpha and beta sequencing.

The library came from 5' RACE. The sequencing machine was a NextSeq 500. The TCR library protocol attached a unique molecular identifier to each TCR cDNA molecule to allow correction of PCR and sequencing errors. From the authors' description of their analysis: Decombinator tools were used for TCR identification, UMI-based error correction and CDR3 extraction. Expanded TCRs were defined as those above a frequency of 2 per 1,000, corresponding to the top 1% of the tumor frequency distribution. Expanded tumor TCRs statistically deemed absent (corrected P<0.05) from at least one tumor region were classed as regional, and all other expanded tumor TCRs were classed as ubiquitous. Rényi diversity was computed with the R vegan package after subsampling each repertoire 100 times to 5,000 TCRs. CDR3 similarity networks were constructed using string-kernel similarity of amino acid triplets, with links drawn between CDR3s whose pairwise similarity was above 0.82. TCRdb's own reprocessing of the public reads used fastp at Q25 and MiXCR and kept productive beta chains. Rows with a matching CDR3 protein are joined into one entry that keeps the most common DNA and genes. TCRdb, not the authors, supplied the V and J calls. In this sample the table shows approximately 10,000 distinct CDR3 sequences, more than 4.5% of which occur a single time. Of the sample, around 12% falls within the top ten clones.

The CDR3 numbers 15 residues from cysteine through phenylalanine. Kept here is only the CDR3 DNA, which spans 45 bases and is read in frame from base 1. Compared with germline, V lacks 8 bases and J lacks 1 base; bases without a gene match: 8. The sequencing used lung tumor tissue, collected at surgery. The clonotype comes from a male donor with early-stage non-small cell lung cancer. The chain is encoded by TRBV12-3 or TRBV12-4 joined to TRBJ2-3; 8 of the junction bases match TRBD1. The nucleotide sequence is TGTGCCAGCTCCCTCCCGGGACAGGGCACAGATACGCAGTATTTT. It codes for CASSLPGQGTDTQYF.